Detailed here is one TCR beta chain. The sample belongs to a study of cytotoxic CD8 clonotypes in ibrutinib-treated CLL. Data came from immunoSEQ multiplex PCR; TCRdb stores just in-frame clones and leaves some out. The sample has fewer than 300,000 clones, approximately 79% seen once. V was clipped by 5 bases and J by 8 bases, with 22 bases between them. The CDR3 is 16 residues long. The V gene's germline CDR1 is SEHNR and CDR2 FQNEAQ (reference sequence). This sample comprised PBMCs, obtained at disease progression, from a patient treated with ibrutinib. The chain couples TRBV7-9 to TRBJ2-1, with D possibly TRBD2 on 6 matching bases. This receptor was taken from a human donor with chronic lymphocytic leukemia. Here the CDR3 DNA reads TGTGCCAGCAGCCCTTCTGGACGGGAGAAGGGGTATGAGCAGTTCTTC. The encoded protein is CASSPSGREKGYEQFF.